Presented here are 25 T cell receptor beta chains from one specimen sequenced in a study of regulatory T cells in long-lasting Graves disease. Arm-PCR of CDR3 regions and iRepertoire HTBI primers were used to build TCR beta libraries. TCRdb recomputed calls from the multiplex PCR reads with MiXCR, one row per CDR3 protein. The sample records 600,000 to 800,000 distinct CDR3 sequences, 30% being singletons. Time point indicated: persistent/refractory GD, antithyroid drugs over 5 years with positive TRAb. PBMC-derived RNA was used for the TCR library. The sample here was peripheral blood mononuclear cells (PBMCs), taken when the disease was refractory, from a patient treated with antithyroid drugs. The receptor source for this set is a female donor with Graves disease.

V and J are TRBV4-1 and TRBJ1-2; D not resolved. Germline V gene lookup returns CDR1 MGHRA and CDR2 YSYEKL. This CDR3 comprises 15 residues. V shed 4 bases and J shed 8 bases, with 20 bases lying between them. Here the CDR3 DNA reads TGCGCCAGCAGCCCTCTAGTAGGAACAGTCTCAGGCTACACCTTC. It translates to CASSPLVGTVSGYTF.

This clonotype occurred a few times. V and J are TRBV3-1 and TRBJ1-2; TRBD1 is a possible D gene (5 bases). This CDR3 has 16 residues. CDR1 is LGHDT, CDR2 YNNKEL, per germline (reference sequence). V was clipped by 0 bases and J by 4 bases, with 15 bases between them. The CDR3 protein is CASSQDSGTLRYGYTF. The CDR3 coding sequence is TGTGCCAGCAGCCAAGATTCTGGGACTCTCCGCTATGGCTACACCTTC.

This clonotype was seen a few times. The chain has TRBV6-1 and TRBJ2-7; the D gene is possibly TRBD2 (5 bases). The CDR3 runs 16 residues. CDR1 and CDR2 from the germline V gene are MNHNS and SASEGT. The V end was cut by 7 bases, the J end by 2 bases, with 21 bases between. The DNA of the CDR3 is TGTGCCAGCACCCTAGCTCCCAGGCCAATGGCCTACGAGCAGTACTTC. It codes for CASTLAPRPMAYEQYF.

In its sample, this clonotype was seen many times. The V call is TRBV5-5, the J call TRBJ1-2; TRBD1 matches 7 bases. The V and J ends lost 4 bases and 0 bases, in that order; junction bases with no gene match: 3. The germline V gene encodes CDR1 SGHKS and CDR2 YYEKEE (reference sequence). The CDR3 sequence is 14 residues long. The CDR3 reads CASSVGQTNYGYTF. Written as DNA, the CDR3 is TGTGCCAGCAGCGTGGGACAGACTAACTATGGCTACACCTTC.

The sample holds a few counts of this clonotype. The rearrangement uses TRBV3-1 and TRBJ2-1; D gene uncertain. The CDR3 runs to 14 residues. The ends were cut back, 0 bases at V and 8 bases at J, with 11 bases in the middle. Per germline, CDR1 LGHDT and CDR2 YNNKEL (reference sequence). The CDR3 loop is CASSQDTVTHEQFF. CDR3 coding DNA: TGTGCCAGCAGCCAAGATACAGTAACTCATGAGCAGTTCTTC.

The sample holds a few counts of this clonotype. The chain uses TRBV15 and TRBJ2-2; D gene uncertain. The germline V gene has CDR1 LNHNV and CDR2 YYDKDF (reference sequence). The CDR3 sequence is 18 residues long. Trimming took off 0 bases at V and 0 bases at J, with 14 bases between the two ends. CDR3 residues: CATSRDSRHWTNTGELFF. CDR3 coding DNA: TGTGCCACCAGCAGAGATTCGAGACACTGGACGAACACCGGGGAGCTGTTTTTT.

This clonotype came up a few times. The chain is built from TRBV6-1 and TRBJ1-5; TRBD1 agrees at 7 bases. The CDR3 has 19 amino acids. CDR1 is MNHNS, CDR2 SASEGT, per germline. V lost 6 bases, J lost 0 bases, and 17 bases stayed unmatched. CDR3 sequence reads: CASRNHQGPGGVSNQPQHF. The CDR3 region has the DNA TGTGCCAGCAGGAATCATCAGGGTCCAGGGGGGGTTAGCAATCAGCCCCAGCATTTT.

To note about this clonotype: This may arise from a read error, as a much more abundant clone is one base away. The V and J genes are TRBV2 and TRBJ2-7, with 7 positions matching TRBD2. This CDR3 is built from 14 residues. CDR1 and CDR2 from the germline V gene are SNHLY and FYNNEI. Trimming removed 5 bases from V and 11 bases from J; junction bases left unmatched: 15. Here the CDR3 reads CASSQQSSTSAEYF. CDR3 nucleotide sequence: TGTGCCAGCAGTCAACAATCGTCAACTAGCGCTGAGTACTTC. The whole variable domain, remainder taken from reference TRBV2 and TRBJ2-7, is EPEVTQTPSHQVTQMGQEVILRCVPISNHLYFYWYRQILGQKVEFLVSFYNNEISEKSEIFDDQFSVERPDGSNFTLKIRSTKLEDSAMYFCASSQQSSTSAEYFGPGTRLTVT.

The chain combines TRBV6-1 with TRBJ2-7, with a weak D call TRBD2 (5 bases). The CDR3 sequence is 11 residues long. With 6 bases removed from V and 9 bases from J, the gap between germline ends came to 12 bases. From germline, CDR1 is MNHNS and CDR2 SASEGT. The CDR3 spells CASSQGRGQYF. The CDR3 region has the DNA TGTGCCAGCAGCCAAGGTCGGGGGCAGTACTTC.

The chain couples TRBV12-3 or TRBV12-4 to TRBJ1-3; the D is unclear. The length of the CDR3 is 14 residues. Trimming took 3 bases from V and 4 from J, leaving 10 bases between them. CDR3 DNA sequence: TGTGCCAGCAGTTTCCTGTCCTCAGGAAACACCATATATTTT. Translating gives CASSFLSSGNTIYF.

This clonotype was seen many times. The V gene is TRBV12-3 or TRBV12-4, the J gene TRBJ1-1; TRBD1 is a possible D gene (6 bases). CDR3 length: 14 residues. V was pared by 6 bases and J by 2 bases, with 13 bases between. The CDR3 nucleotides read TGTGCCAGCAGCCTACGGGACACAAACACTGAAGCTTTCTTT. The encoded protein is CASSLRDTNTEAFF.

J is TRBJ2-7 and V is TRBV3-1; TRBD2 agrees at 7 bases. The CDR3 length is 15 residues. Germline V lookup: CDR1 LGHDT, CDR2 YNNKEL (reference sequence). V lost 3 bases and J lost 3; bases outside the gene matches: 8. The CDR3 DNA follows: TGTGCCAGCAGCCATCTCAATGGGGGGGACTACGAGCAGTACTTC. It yields the protein CASSHLNGGDYEQYF.

The chain combines TRBV7-3 with TRBJ1-6; 8 nucleotides agree with TRBD1. CDR1 SGHTA and CDR2 FQGTGA come from the germline V gene. The CDR3 contains 14 residues. V was pared by 2 bases and J by 9 bases, with 3 bases of the junction left unmatched. The CDR3 bases are TGTGCCAGCAGCTTAGGGACAGGCGGTTCACCCCTCCACTTT. This sequence encodes CASSLGTGGSPLHF.

This chain links TRBV5-1 with TRBJ2-5; the D is unclear. Germline V lookup: CDR1 SGHRS, CDR2 YFSETQ. V lost 0 bases, J lost 3 bases, and 12 bases lay in between. This CDR3 has 15 residues. The CDR3 nucleotides read TGCGCCAGCAGCTTGGAGGGAACGATAAAAGAGACCCAGTACTTC. Translated: CASSLEGTIKETQYF.

This clonotype appeared a few times. The chain is built from TRBV6-2 or TRBV6-3 and TRBJ2-7; 8 positions agree with TRBD2. Trimming at V came to 2 bases and at J to 0 bases, leaving 12 bases not matched to a gene. There are 18 residues in the CDR3. Germline CDR1 and CDR2: MNHEY and SVGEGT. CDR3 DNA: TGTGCCAGCAGTTACGACCTAGCGGGCTACCTCTTCTCCTACGAGCAGTACTTC. Encoded protein: CASSYDLAGYLFSYEQYF.

This clonotype showed up just a few times. The chain employs TRBV5-1 and TRBJ2-3, with a possible D match to TRBD1 (5 bases). CDR1 SGHRS and CDR2 YFSETQ come from the germline V gene. The CDR3 totals 16 residues. With 0 bases removed from V and 2 bases from J, the gap between germline ends came to 13 bases. CDR3 sequence (DNA): TGCGCCAGCAGCTTGGTAGGGGCCGGGTTCACAGATACGCAGTATTTT. It codes for CASSLVGAGFTDTQYF.

The table lists this clonotype with many counts. The J gene is TRBJ2-2, the V gene TRBV2, with D unresolved. The germline V gene encodes CDR1 SNHLY and CDR2 FYNNEI. Trimming pared 5 bases from V and 0 bases from J, leaving 1 base between. This CDR3 spans 12 amino acids. CDR3 amino acids: CASSPNTGELFF. DNA for the CDR3: TGTGCCAGCAGTCCGAACACCGGGGAGCTGTTTTTT.

The V gene is TRBV4-1, the J gene TRBJ1-6, with a possible D match to TRBD1 (6 bases). The ends were cut back, 2 bases at V and 5 bases at J, with 19 bases in the middle. CDR1 and CDR2 (germline): MGHRA, YSYEKL. The CDR3 covers 18 residues. CDR3 protein: CASSQNGPGAGNNSPLHF. In nucleotides, the CDR3 is TGCGCCAGCAGCCAAAATGGGCCAGGGGCTGGGAATAATTCACCCCTCCACTTT.

For this clonotype: A read error may produce the germline difference seen at one junction end. This chain uses TRBV12-3 or TRBV12-4 with TRBJ2-1, with 13 bases fitting TRBD2. The CDR3 runs 17 residues. The CDR3 protein is CASSERTSGSAYNEQFF. The CDR3 nucleotides are TGCGCCAGCAGCGAGAGGACTAGCGGGAGCGCCTACAATGAGCAGTTCTTC.

This chain's CDR3 is CSARFRRVMNTEAFF. DNA of the CDR3: TGCAGTGCTAGGTTTCGGCGGGTAATGAACACTGAAGCTTTCTTT. The genes are TRBV20-1 and TRBJ1-1; D is ambiguous. Germline loops: CDR1 DFQATT, CDR2 SNEGSKA (reference sequence). Trimming cost V 3 bases and J 0 bases, with 14 bases left between them. CDR3 size: 15 residues.

There are a few counts of this clonotype. This chain links TRBV12-3 or TRBV12-4 with TRBJ1-4; TRBD1 matches 7 bases. The CDR3 has 17 residues. V was clipped by 6 bases and J by 8 bases; unmatched bases: 18. The CDR3 loop is CASSQIGRGLIGEKLFF. The CDR3 nucleotides are TGTGCCAGCAGCCAGATAGGGAGGGGGCTCATAGGGGAAAAACTGTTTTTT.

The sample holds many counts of this clonotype. This sequence joins TRBV11-2 and TRBJ2-5; D ambiguous. The ends were cut back, 3 bases at V and 4 bases at J, with 12 bases in the middle. The CDR3 sequence is 14 residues long. Germline V lookup: CDR1 SGHAT, CDR2 FQNNGV. As DNA, the CDR3 is TGTGCCAGCAGCTTCTTGGTAGGGCGAGAGACCCAGTACTTC. Protein sequence: CASSFLVGRETQYF. The whole variable domain, filled in from reference TRBV11-2 and TRBJ2-5, reads EAGVAQSPRYKIIEKRQSVAFWCNPISGHATLYWYQQILGQGPKLLIQFQNNGVVDDSQLPKDRFSAERLKGVDSTLKIQPAKLEDSAVYLCASSFLVGRETQYFGPGTRLLVL.

This clonotype came up many times. V usage is TRBV6-5 and J usage is TRBJ1-2; 11 positions match TRBD1. Germline values: CDR1 MNHEY, CDR2 SVGAGI. The CDR3 spans 15 residues. Trimming cost V 2 bases and J 3 bases; bases outside gene matches: 2. The CDR3 DNA follows: TGTGCCAGCAGTTACGAGGGACAGGGGGACTATGGCTACACCTTC. Encoded protein: CASSYEGQGDYGYTF.

This rearrangement joins TRBV6-2 or TRBV6-3 to TRBJ1-1, with D unclear. The V end lost 6 bases, the J end lost 3 bases, and 8 bases lay between the germline ends. Germline assignment: CDR1 MNHEY and CDR2 SVGEGT. The CDR3 runs 12 residues. CDR3: CASRARYTEAFF. CDR3 DNA: TGTGCCAGCAGGGCACGGTACACTGAAGCTTTCTTT.

The V call is TRBV6-1, the J call TRBJ1-5; D ambiguous. Trimming cost V 7 bases and J 0 bases, with 22 bases left between them. The CDR3 is 18 residues long. Germline values: CDR1 MNHNS, CDR2 SASEGT. The CDR3 reads CASKARPGSVYSNQPQHF. The CDR3, as DNA: TGTGCCAGCAAGGCCCGGCCGGGGTCGGTATATAGCAATCAGCCCCAGCATTTT.